Each of the 14 T cell receptor beta chains below was sequenced from the same sample in a study of technical replicates of blood from a few donors (dated by TCRdb to 2015 to 2018). Library generation was performed with the immunoSEQ multiplex PCR assay. As stored in TCRdb, this immuneACCESS dataset retains in-frame rearrangements with V and J assigned. A fraction of the clones does not appear; measured against another copy, unresolved V genes explain less than half of the discrepancy, and the remainder lacks a known reason. Across this sample there are about 81,000 clones, with nearly 97% seen only once. The ten most abundant clones make up roughly 0.36% of the sample. Sequenced: T cells isolated from PBMCs. These receptors came from a human donor in good health.

The CDR3 sequence is CASNDGTDYSYGYTF. In nucleotides, the CDR3 is TGTGCCAGTAACGATGGAACAGATTACTCCTATGGCTACACCTTC. The rearrangement uses TRBV19 and TRBJ1-2; no clear D. Germline CDR1 is LNHDA and CDR2 is SQIVND (reference sequence). The CDR3 loop spans 15 amino acids. V gave up 7 bases and J gave up 4 bases, with 19 bases separating them.

J is TRBJ2-1 and V is TRBV19, with D possibly TRBD1 on 6 matching bases. Trimming took 8 bases from V and 7 from J, leaving 15 bases between them. This CDR3 is 13 amino acids long. Germline CDR1 LNHDA, CDR2 SQIVND (reference sequence). CDR3 in DNA: TGTGCCAGTGGTAAAACAGGGAAGAATGAGCAGTTCTTC. Amino acid sequence: CASGKTGKNEQFF.

The rearrangement uses TRBV5-6 and TRBJ2-7, with 8 bases lining up with TRBD2. The J segment lost 6 bases and the V segment lost 0 bases, leaving 5 bases of the junction unmatched. In germline, CDR1 is SGHDT, CDR2 YYEEEE. The length of the CDR3 is 14 residues. CDR3 nucleotide sequence: TGTGCCAGCAGCTTGGGTCTCGCGGGAGGCGAGCAGTACTTC. As protein: CASSLGLAGGEQYF.

The J gene is TRBJ1-1, the V gene TRBV4-2, with D tentatively TRBD1 (6 bases). From germline, CDR1 is LGHNA and CDR2 YNFKEQ. This CDR3 has 15 amino acids. V was clipped by 5 bases and J by 2 bases, with 15 bases between them. The CDR3 DNA is TGTGCCAGCAGCGACGGGGGGCTTGGTAACACTGAAGCTTTCTTT. It specifies CASSDGGLGNTEAFF.

The V gene is TRBV16, the J gene TRBJ1-1; 8 nucleotides align to TRBD1. Losses at the gene ends were 4 bases for V and 3 bases for J; bases not matched to a gene: 4. The CDR3 has 14 residues. Germline CDR1 reads KGHSY; CDR2 reads FQNENV. As DNA, the CDR3 is TGTGCCAGCAGCCCTAGACAGGGGCACACTGAAGCTTTCTTT. It is translated as CASSPRQGHTEAFF.

This chain uses TRBV29-1 with TRBJ1-5; D unclear. The CDR3 runs to 13 residues. Germline lookup yields CDR1 SQVTM and CDR2 ANQGSEA. The V and J ends lost 5 bases and 4 bases respectively, with 12 bases between them. The CDR3: CSVRAGFNQPQHF. The CDR3 coding sequence is TGCAGCGTTCGAGCGGGGTTTAATCAGCCCCAGCATTTT.

Written as DNA, the CDR3 is TGTGCCATCATGTTGGACAGCACCTACGAGCAGTACTTC. The encoded protein is CAIMLDSTYEQYF. V usage is TRBV10-3 and J usage is TRBJ2-7, with a tentative D call TRBD1 (6 bases). CDR1 is ENHRY and CDR2 is SYGVKD in the germline V gene. V was clipped by 7 bases and J by 2 bases, with 12 bases between them. This CDR3 is built from 13 residues.

The CDR3: CASRGQGAFGNTIYF. The DNA for the CDR3 is TGTGCCAGCAGGGGACAGGGGGCTTTTGGAAACACCATATATTTT. The chain has TRBV28 and TRBJ1-3; 12 positions match TRBD1. The junction had 3 bases not matched to a gene; V was cut back by 6 bases and J by 3 bases. The CDR3 runs to 15 residues. Germline V gene lookup returns CDR1 MDHEN and CDR2 SYDVKM.

CDR3 sequence (DNA): TGTGCCAGTAGTCCGGGACAGACTCTTAGCAATCAGCCCCAGCATTTT. Translating gives CASSPGQTLSNQPQHF. The rearrangement links TRBV19 to TRBJ1-5; 7 bases map to TRBD1. J gave up 0 bases and V 5 bases, and 7 bases lay outside the gene matches. This CDR3 is 16 amino acids long. Per germline, CDR1 LNHDA and CDR2 SQIVND (reference sequence).

The rearrangement joins TRBV4-2 to TRBJ2-7; the match to TRBD2 covers 7 bases. Per the germline V gene, CDR1 is LGHNA and CDR2 is YNFKEQ. J gave up 4 bases and V 10 bases, and 4 bases lay outside the gene matches. This CDR3 has 11 residues. In DNA form, the CDR3 reads TGTGCCACCCGGGGGGATTACGAGCAGTACTTC. Protein product: CATRGDYEQYF.

This chain uses TRBV2 with TRBJ2-5, with D uncertain. Germline-derived CDR1 and CDR2 are SNHLY and FYNNEI. The V end lost 2 bases, the J end lost 3 bases, and 10 bases lay between the germline ends. The CDR3 length is 14 residues. CDR3 sequence (DNA): TGTGCCAGCAGTGAAAGTGGGCCTAAAGAGACCCAGTACTTC. Translation: CASSESGPKETQYF.

This clone was detected only once. The genes are TRBV7-2 and TRBJ2-3; 12 bases are shared with TRBD2. In germline, CDR1 is SGHTA, CDR2 FQGNSA. The CDR3 runs to 16 residues. The junction had 5 bases not matched to a gene; V was cut back by 2 bases and J by 5 bases. CDR3 in DNA: TGTGCCAGCAGCTTAACCAGGACTAGCGGGAAAGATACGCAGTATTTT. Translated, it gives CASSLTRTSGKDTQYF.

This sequence joins TRBV28 and TRBJ1-1; D unresolved. The V and J ends lost 4 bases and 7 bases respectively, with 7 bases between them. This CDR3 has 11 amino acids. The germline V gene has CDR1 MDHEN and CDR2 SYDVKM. The CDR3 nucleotides read TGTGCCAGCAGTTCTCCCCGTGAAGCTTTCTTT. This gives the protein CASSSPREAFF. The complete variable domain, with remaining parts taken from reference TRBV28 and TRBJ1-1, reads DVKVTQSSRYLVKRTGEKVFLECVQDMDHENMFWYRQDPGLGLRLIYFSYDVKMKEKGDIPEGYSVSREKKERFSLILESASTNQTSMYLCASSSPREAFFGQGTRLTVV.

The chain is built from TRBV6-5 and TRBJ2-1; 9 bases are a match to TRBD1. CDR3 length equals 14 residues. The junction had 3 bases not matched to a gene; V was cut back by 4 bases and J by 5 bases. Looked up from germline, CDR1 is MNHEY and CDR2 is SVGAGI. CDR3 protein: CASSWRTGDNEQFF. Here the CDR3 DNA reads TGTGCCAGCAGTTGGAGGACAGGGGACAATGAGCAGTTCTTC.